The 11 T cell receptor beta chains below come from one sample, sequenced in a study of T cell repertoires in cytomegalovirus infection. In TCRdb, the reads were re-called with MiXCR into one record per CDR3 protein. This table holds under 850,000 distinct CDR3 sequences, 35% to 40% found once. Input material: PBMCs. The source of these receptors is a human donor in good health (CMV status not recorded). Some clones in this sample may be carry-over from other donors' samples.

The sample holds a few counts of this clonotype. The chain links TRBV28 to TRBJ2-6, with TRBD2 as a possible D gene (6 bases). This CDR3 is built from 15 residues. The ends were cut back, 8 bases at V and 2 bases at J, with 13 bases in the middle. CDR1 and CDR2 from the germline V gene are MDHEN and SYDVKM. The CDR3 loop is CASGRTGAGANVLTF. The CDR3 DNA follows: TGTGCCAGCGGACGAACGGGGGCTGGGGCCAACGTCCTGACTTTC.

This chain links TRBV28 with TRBJ2-7; no firm D call. Deletions cut 5 bases from V and 1 base from J, with 12 bases between. The germline V gene encodes CDR1 MDHEN and CDR2 SYDVKM. The CDR3 has 14 residues. The CDR3 here is CASSEPGSSYEQYV. The CDR3 region has the DNA TGTGCCAGCAGTGAGCCCGGATCTTCCTACGAGCAGTACGTC.

V usage is TRBV28 and J usage is TRBJ2-7; D is unclear. This CDR3 region has 13 residues. Trimming shortened V by 6 bases and J by 10 bases, and 19 bases separated the two germline ends. Germline CDR1 and CDR2: MDHEN and SYDVKM. CDR3 DNA sequence: TGTGCCAGCAGAACACCCAGGAGCTCCTACCAGTACTTC. Its protein is CASRTPRSSYQYF.

The V call is TRBV27, the J call TRBJ1-1, with D possibly TRBD1 on 6 matching bases. This CDR3 is built from 13 residues. From germline, CDR1 is MNHEY and CDR2 SMNVEV (reference sequence). V was clipped by 5 bases and J by 5 bases, with 12 bases between them. The CDR3 nucleotides read TGTGCCAGCAGTAGATCAAGGGGGACTGAAGCTTTCTTT. This gives the protein CASSRSRGTEAFF.

V gene TRBV7-4 combines with J gene TRBJ2-1, with TRBD2 matching 16 bases. The CDR3 length is 18 residues. Losses at the gene ends were 4 bases for V and 7 bases for J; bases not matched to a gene: 10. Germline lookup yields CDR1 SGHVT and CDR2 SQSDAQ. CDR3 sequence (DNA): TGTGCCAGCAGCTCCGATGGGACTAGCGGGAGGGCCCCAAATGAGCAGTTCTTC. Encoded protein: CASSSDGTSGRAPNEQFF. Using reference TRBV7-4 and TRBJ2-1 for the parts outside the CDR3, the full variable domain is GAGVSQSPRYKVAKRGRDVALRCDSISGHVTLYWYRQTLGQGSEVLTYSQSDAQRDKSGRPSGRFSAERPERSVSTLKIQRTEQGDSAVYLCASSSDGTSGRAPNEQFFGPGTRLTVL.

This clonotype was counted only a few times. V is TRBV27 and J is TRBJ1-4, with 8 bases aligning to TRBD1. Germline trimming cut 7 bases from V and 5 bases from J; bases unmatched to any gene: 6. The CDR3 covers 14 residues. From germline, CDR1 is MNHEY and CDR2 SMNVEV (reference sequence). The CDR3, as DNA: TGTGCCAGCACCTCCAGGGGGCCAAATGAAAAACTGTTTTTT. It encodes CASTSRGPNEKLFF.

With regard to this clonotype: A read error may account for a junction end that differs from germline. The V gene is TRBV7-2, the J gene TRBJ2-3, with unresolved D. The CDR3 loop spans 15 amino acids. Germline V gene lookup returns CDR1 SGHTA and CDR2 FQGNSA. CDR3 DNA sequence: TGTGCCAGCAGCTTAATCCCCCCCATCACAGAGACGCAGTATTTT. Translating gives CASSLIPPITETQYF.

This clonotype has a count of ten or more. The chain couples TRBV7-2 to TRBJ1-3; the match to TRBD1 covers 8 bases. CDR1 and CDR2 (germline): SGHTA, FQGNSA. Trimming removed 3 bases from V and 8 bases from J; junction bases left unmatched: 9. There are 15 residues in the CDR3. CDR3 nucleotides: TGTGCCAGCAGCTTTAGGGACAGGCGGGGTGACACCATATATTTT. It yields the protein CASSFRDRRGDTIYF.

The chain recombines TRBV7-9 with TRBJ2-7, with 10 positions matching TRBD2. The length of the CDR3 is 16 residues. Trimming cost V 7 bases and J 0 bases; bases outside gene matches: 9. In germline, CDR1 is SEHNR, CDR2 FQNEAQ (reference sequence). This CDR3 is CASTPLPSGGSYEQYF. CDR3 sequence (DNA): TGTGCCAGCACCCCCCTCCCTAGCGGGGGCTCCTACGAGCAGTACTTC.

Written as DNA, the CDR3 is TGTGCCAGCAGCCTCGGGTACCTAGCGGGAGGGAGCCGGTCCGGGGAGCTGTTTTTT. Encoded protein: CASSLGYLAGGSRSGELFF. The rearrangement uses TRBV6-5 and TRBJ2-2; 12 bases agree with TRBD2. The CDR3 runs to 19 residues. Germline lookup yields CDR1 MNHEY and CDR2 SVGAGI. Trimming took 6 bases from V and 6 from J; bases not matched to a gene: 17.

The chain links TRBV5-1 to TRBJ1-6, with 8 nucleotides matching TRBD1. Per germline, CDR1 SGHRS and CDR2 YFSETQ. Trimming cost V 3 bases and J 8 bases; bases outside gene matches: 7. This CDR3 has 15 amino acids. The CDR3 sequence: CASSSRRGQDSPLHF. The CDR3 nucleotides are TGCGCCAGCAGCTCACGCAGGGGGCAGGATTCACCCCTCCACTTT.